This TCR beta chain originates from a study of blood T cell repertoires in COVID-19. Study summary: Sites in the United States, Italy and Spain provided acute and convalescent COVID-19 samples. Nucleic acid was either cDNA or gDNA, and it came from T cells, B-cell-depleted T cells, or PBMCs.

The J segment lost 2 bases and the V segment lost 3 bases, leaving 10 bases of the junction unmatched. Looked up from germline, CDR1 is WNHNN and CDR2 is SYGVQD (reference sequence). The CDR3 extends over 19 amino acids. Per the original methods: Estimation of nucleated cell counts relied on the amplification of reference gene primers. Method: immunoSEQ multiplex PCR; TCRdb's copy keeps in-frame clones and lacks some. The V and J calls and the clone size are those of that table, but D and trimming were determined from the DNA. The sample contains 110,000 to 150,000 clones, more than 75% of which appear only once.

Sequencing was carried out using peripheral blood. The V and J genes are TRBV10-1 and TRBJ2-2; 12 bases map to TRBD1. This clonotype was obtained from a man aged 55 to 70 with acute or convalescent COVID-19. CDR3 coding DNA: TGCGCCAGCAGTGAATCCGGGACAGGGGGCCGAACTAACACCGGGGAGCTGTTTTTT. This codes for CASSESGTGGRTNTGELFF.